This TCR beta chain was observed in a study of T-cell reconstitution after alpha-beta-depleted transplantation in children. Study-wide findings and caveats: In patients about two months after transplant, alpha-beta T cells reportedly arose from several hundred expanded graft clones.

During its preparation, the TCRbeta library received unique molecular identifiers. TCRdb processed the PCR reads anew with MiXCR; each CDR3 protein has one entry. The sample includes around 450,000 distinct CDR3 sequences, roughly 43% of them seen just once. Points on this clonotype: Its antigen is undetermined.

CDR1 and CDR2 (germline): SGHRS, YFSETQ. V lost 3 bases and J lost 0, with 14 bases in between. The CDR3 has 16 residues. J is TRBJ2-3 and V is TRBV5-1; D perhaps matches TRBD1 (6 bases). The specimen was PBMCs, collected before TCRalphabeta/CD19-depleted stem cell transplant. The receptor was derived from a girl aged 2-10 years with aplastic anemia, due to receive a stem cell transplant. As DNA, the CDR3 is TGCGCCAGCAGCTCCCAGGCAGGGGCCAGCACAGATACGCAGTATTTT. Its protein product is CASSSQAGASTDTQYF.